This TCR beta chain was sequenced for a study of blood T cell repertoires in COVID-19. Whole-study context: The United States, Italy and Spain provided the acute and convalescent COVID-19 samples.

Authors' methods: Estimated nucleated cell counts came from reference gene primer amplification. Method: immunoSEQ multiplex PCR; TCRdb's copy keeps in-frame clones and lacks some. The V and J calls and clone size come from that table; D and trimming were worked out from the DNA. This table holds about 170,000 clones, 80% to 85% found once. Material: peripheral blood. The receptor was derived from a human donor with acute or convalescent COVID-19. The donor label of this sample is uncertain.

The CDR3 bases are TGTGCCAGCAGCGTACAGGGCAGCTCCTACAATGAGCAGTTCTTC. Protein sequence: CASSVQGSSYNEQFF. The V gene is TRBV9, the J gene TRBJ2-1; D possibly corresponds to TRBD1 (5 bases). V dropped 1 base and J dropped 0 bases, with 8 bases sitting between them. Per the germline V gene, CDR1 is SGDLS and CDR2 is YYNGEE. The CDR3 sequence is 15 residues long.